This paragraph reports one TCR beta chain. Assay used: immunoSEQ multiplex PCR; TCRdb lists only in-frame clones, some missing. This sample has 100,000 to 130,000 clones, with 85% to 95% found just once. The data are from a study of T cell changes during pregnancy in multiple sclerosis. The CDR3 has 15 amino acids. Germline V gene data show CDR1 as WSHSY and CDR2 as SAAADI. V gave up 3 bases and J gave up 0 bases, with 11 bases separating them. The receptor's source is a female donor in good health, enrolled as a control in a pregnancy study. V is TRBV10-2 and J is TRBJ2-5, with D tentatively TRBD1 (6 bases). This sample comprised peripheral blood, obtained in the third trimester of pregnancy. The CDR3 sequence: CASSETGTYQETQYF. CDR3 DNA: TGCGCCAGCAGTGAAACAGGGACCTACCAAGAGACCCAGTACTTC.